This TCR beta chain was observed in a study of T cell repertoires in cytomegalovirus infection (dated by TCRdb to the late 2010s). With respect to the entire study: Recently identified HLA-C-restricted CMV epitopes, whose presentation resists viral immunomodulation, were targeted by peptide stimulations together with well-studied HLA-B-restricted epitopes. Donor HLA type was relevant to the analysis, as public TCR beta signatures indicated carriage of CMV infection together with the matching HLA type. Beyond this particular receptor, the publication reports: The ex vivo response was dominated by HLA-C-restricted CMV-specific TCR beta clonotypes, which also provided the single most frequent clonotype in two of eight donors. Cumulative frequency of public TCR beta family members discriminated carriers of CMV infection plus the relevant HLA type in this cohort and an independent approximately 360-donor cohort.

Sequenced on an Illumina HiSeq 1500. TCRdb reprocessed the public reads (quality trimming at Q25 with fastp, clone calling with MiXCR) and kept in-frame beta chains. Records with the same CDR3 protein are collapsed into one entry carrying the most frequent genes and DNA. Recorded for this sample are roughly 570,000 distinct CDR3 sequences; approximately 40% of them occurred a single time. The top ten constitute around 46% of the sample. As to this clonotype: It has no known antigen specificity. It has no much larger one-base neighbor in the sample; base qualities were not kept.

The sample's treatment or condition, from its label and the paper: in vitro stimulation with specific CMV peptide epitopes to enrich CMV-specific T cells. Trimming takes 0 bases from V and 2 bases from J, and the germline ends sit 5 bases apart. CDR1 and CDR2 were assigned from the germline V gene (reference sequence) as MNHNY and SVGAGI. Its CDR3 holds 13 amino acids, cysteine through phenylalanine. Only CDR3 DNA remains: 39 bases, in frame from the first base. This specimen consisted of cultured PBMCs, obtained from culture after CMV antigen stimulation. This chain joins TRBV6-6 to TRBJ2-7; the D gene identity is not certain. The TCR originated in a human donor in good health (CMV status not recorded). Some clones in this sample may be carry-over from other donors' samples. The CDR3 amino acid sequence is: CASSYSTTYEQYF. The DNA is TGTGCCAGCAGTTACTCGACCACCTACGAGCAGTACTTC.